A selection of T cell receptor beta chains follows, all from one sample in a study of early T cells in non-severe SARS-CoV-2 infection. MiXCR, applied by TCRdb to the 5' RACE reads, yields one record per CDR3 protein. The sample has some 70,000 distinct CDR3 sequences; roughly 9% are singletons. The sequenced sample consisted of whole blood. The source is an adult who was a healthcare worker with PCR-confirmed SARS-CoV-2 infection or an uninfected control (not recorded which). Both conserved end residues are part of each CDR3. Fields, in order: D gene, V gene, J gene, clone size, CDR3 DNA, CDR3 protein. A D gene is named only where the DNA matches it firmly. Part of the rows lack a size; the others show once, few, many or a class for expanded clones.

TRBD1	TRBV5-5	TRBJ2-7	few	TGTGCCAGCAGCGTACAGGGGGTAAACTACGAGCAGTACTTC	CASSVQGVNYEQYF
TRBD1	TRBV7-3	TRBJ2-4	many	TGTGCCAGCAGCTTAACAGGACAGGGGACCAAAAACATTCAGTACTTC	CASSLTGQGTKNIQYF
.	TRBV6-2/TRBV6-3	TRBJ2-1	.	TGTGCCAGCAGTTCGGGGAGGTCGAGTCCCTACAATGAGCAGTTCTTC	CASSSGRSSPYNEQFF
TRBD1	TRBV6-7	TRBJ1-5	.	TGTGCCAGCAGTACAGGGGCGAGGAATCAGCCCCAGCATTTT	CASSTGARNQPQHF
TRBD2	TRBV6-9	TRBJ2-1	.	TGTGCCAGCAGGGCGGGTGGTTGGACTAGCGGGAGAAGGTACAATGAGCAGTTCTTC	CASRAGGWTSGRRYNEQFF
TRBD2	TRBV7-2	TRBJ2-5	.	TGTGCCAGCAGCTTACGGCCGGGAGGCGAGACCCAGTACTTC	CASSLRPGGETQYF
TRBD2	TRBV4-1	TRBJ2-3	few	TGCGCCAGCAGCCAGGCTAGCGGGGGTACAGATACGCAGTATTTT	CASSQASGGTDTQYF
TRBD2	TRBV5-4	TRBJ2-1	few	TGTGCCAGCAGCTTGGGACTAGCGGGCGTCAATGAGCAGTTCTTC	CASSLGLAGVNEQFF
.	TRBV20-1	TRBJ1-2	few	TGCAGCGTCTATGGCTACACCTTC	CSVYGYTF
.	TRBV6-2/TRBV6-3	TRBJ1-5	.	TGTGCCAGCAGTTACTCTTTAAATTGGAATCAGCCCCAGCATTTT	CASSYSLNWNQPQHF
.	TRBV3-2	TRBJ2-3	many	TGTGCCAGCGTAGCGGGAGGAGATACGCAGTATTTT	CASVAGGDTQYF
.	TRBV29-1	TRBJ2-7	.	TGCAGCGTTGAAGAGGCGGGCCGCTCCTACGAGCAGTACTTC	CSVEEAGRSYEQYF
TRBD1	TRBV18	TRBJ1-1	.	TGTGCCAGCTCAGACAGGGGGACTGAAGCTTTCTTT	CASSDRGTEAFF
.	TRBV7-6	TRBJ2-2	many	TGTGCCAGCAGCTCGACGGTGGGCCCCACCGGGGAGCTGTTTTTT	CASSSTVGPTGELFF
.	TRBV19	TRBJ2-7	few	TGTGCCGGGCCCCCTGGCGAGCAGTACTTC	CAGPPGEQYF
TRBD2	TRBV12-3/TRBV12-4	TRBJ2-5	few	TGTGCCAGCAGTTTAGGACGGACTAGCGGGGGGGAAGAGACCCAGTACTTC	CASSLGRTSGGEETQYF
.	TRBV5-1	TRBJ1-1	.	TGCGCCAGCAGCTTGGCGGACCGGGGGCGGGAAGCTTTCTTT	CASSLADRGREAFF
.	TRBV2	TRBJ2-7	many	TGTGCCAGCAGTGCCGGGAGAACCAACTACGAGCAGTACTTC	CASSAGRTNYEQYF
.	TRBV9	TRBJ1-1	few	TGTGCCAGCAGCGTAGCAACAGTTGGCACTGAAGCTTTCTTT	CASSVATVGTEAFF
TRBD2	TRBV27	TRBJ2-3	many	TGTGCCAGCAGTTGGCCTACGACTAGCGGCGACTCAGATACGCAGTATTTT	CASSWPTTSGDSDTQYF
.	TRBV4-2	TRBJ2-7	.	TGTGCCAGCAGCCAAGATGAGGGGCCCTCCTACGAGCAGTACTTC	CASSQDEGPSYEQYF
TRBD1	TRBV7-2	TRBJ1-2	many	TGTGCCAGCAGCGCACACCGGACAGGGGATGGCTACACCTTC	CASSAHRTGDGYTF
.	TRBV5-4	TRBJ2-7	many	TGTGCCAGCAGCTTGTCAGGGGCCTACGAGCAGTACTTC	CASSLSGAYEQYF
TRBD2	TRBV6-2/TRBV6-3	TRBJ2-5	.	TGTGCCAGCAGTTTGTTAACGGGAGGAGAGACCCAGTACTTC	CASSLLTGGETQYF
.	TRBV7-2	TRBJ2-3	.	TGTGCCAGCAGCCTGGGACTGCGCACAGATACGCAGTATTTT	CASSLGLRTDTQYF
TRBD2	TRBV29-1	TRBJ2-1	few	TGCAGCGCCAGGACTAGCGGGAACGACTACAATGAGCAGTTCTTC	CSARTSGNDYNEQFF
.	TRBV10-2	TRBJ2-2	few	TGCGCCAGCAGCGCTACAGTCACCGGGGAGCTGTTTTTT	CASSATVTGELFF
.	TRBV5-5	TRBJ2-1	few	TGTGCCAGCAGCTTGAGGAACAGCGGACCATACAATGAGCAGTTCTTC	CASSLRNSGPYNEQFF